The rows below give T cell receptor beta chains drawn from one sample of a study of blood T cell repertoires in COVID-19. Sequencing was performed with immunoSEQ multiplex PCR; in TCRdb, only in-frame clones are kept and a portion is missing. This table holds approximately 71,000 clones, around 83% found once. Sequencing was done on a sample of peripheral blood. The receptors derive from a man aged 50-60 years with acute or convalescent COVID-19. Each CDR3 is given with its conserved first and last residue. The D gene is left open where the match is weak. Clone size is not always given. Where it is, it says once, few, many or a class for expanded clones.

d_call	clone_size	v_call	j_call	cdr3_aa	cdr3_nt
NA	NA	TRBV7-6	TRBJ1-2	CASSYRPLDLYGYTF	TGTGCCAGCAGCTACAGGCCGCTGGACCTCTATGGCTACACCTTC
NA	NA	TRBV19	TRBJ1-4	CASRGSEKLFF	TGTGCCAGTAGGGGGAGTGAAAAACTGTTTTTT
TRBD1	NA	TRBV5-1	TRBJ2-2	CASSLFGQGPTGELFF	TGCGCCAGCAGCTTGTTCGGACAGGGACCCACCGGGGAGCTGTTTTTT
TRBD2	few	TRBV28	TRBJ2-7	CASSAPSGSTYEQYF	TGTGCCAGCAGTGCTCCTAGCGGGAGCACCTACGAGCAGTACTTC
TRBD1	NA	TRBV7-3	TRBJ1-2	CASSPTGGEGYTF	TGTGCCAGCAGCCCGACAGGGGGCGAAGGCTACACCTTC
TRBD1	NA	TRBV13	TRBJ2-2	CASSLAAGTGGNTGELFF	TGTGCCAGCAGCTTAGCCGCCGGGACAGGGGGCAACACCGGGGAGCTGTTTTTT
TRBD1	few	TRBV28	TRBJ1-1	CAGGTGGTEAFF	TGTGCCGGAGGGACAGGCGGCACTGAAGCTTTCTTT
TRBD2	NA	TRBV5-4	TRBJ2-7	CASSRTSGVYEQYF	TGTGCCAGCAGTCGGACTAGCGGTGTCTACGAGCAGTACTTC
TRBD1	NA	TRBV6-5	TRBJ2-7	CASSYPGQGNEQYF	TGTGCCAGCAGTTACCCGGGACAGGGTAACGAGCAGTACTTC
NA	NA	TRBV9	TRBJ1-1	CASSRGTLSHTEAFF	TGTGCCAGCAGCCGAGGGACTCTTTCTCACACTGAAGCTTTCTTT
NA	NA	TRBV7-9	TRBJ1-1	CASSLGQVGDSEAFF	TGTGCCAGCAGCTTAGGCCAAGTAGGGGATTCTGAAGCTTTCTTT
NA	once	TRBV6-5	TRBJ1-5	CASSYSPGGNQPQHF	TGTGCCAGCAGTTACTCACCGGGGGGCAATCAGCCCCAGCATTTT
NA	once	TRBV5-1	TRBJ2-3	CASSITGSAGDTQYF	TGCGCCAGCAGCATAACAGGGAGCGCAGGGGATACGCAGTATTTT
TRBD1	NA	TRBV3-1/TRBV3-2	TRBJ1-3	CASGWGTGRGNTIYF	TGTGCCAGCGGTTGGGGGACAGGGAGAGGAAACACCATATATTTT
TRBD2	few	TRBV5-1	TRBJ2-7	CASSFDLAADPREQYF	TGCGCCAGCAGCTTTGACCTAGCGGCAGACCCTCGCGAGCAGTACTTC
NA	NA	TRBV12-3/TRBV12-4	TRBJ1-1	CASSYDRNTEAFF	TGTGCCAGCAGCTACGACAGGAACACTGAAGCTTTCTTT
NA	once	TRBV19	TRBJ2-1	CASSRDWGVHEQFF	TGTGCCAGTAGTCGGGACTGGGGAGTGCATGAGCAGTTCTTC
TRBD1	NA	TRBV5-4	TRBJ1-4	CASSLGPDRGKANEKLFF	TGTGCCAGCAGCTTGGGCCCCGACAGGGGGAAAGCTAATGAAAAACTGTTTTTT
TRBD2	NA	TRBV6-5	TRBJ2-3	CASAGGEWGTQYF	TGTGCCAGCGCGGGAGGGGAGTGGGGTACGCAGTATTTT